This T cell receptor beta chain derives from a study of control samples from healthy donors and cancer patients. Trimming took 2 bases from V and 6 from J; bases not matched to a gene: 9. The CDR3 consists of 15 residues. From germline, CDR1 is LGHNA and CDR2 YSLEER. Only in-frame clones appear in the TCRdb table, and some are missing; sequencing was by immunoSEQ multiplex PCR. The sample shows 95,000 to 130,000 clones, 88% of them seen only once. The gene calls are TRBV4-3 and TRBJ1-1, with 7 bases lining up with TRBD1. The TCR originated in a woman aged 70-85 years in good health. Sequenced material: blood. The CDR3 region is CASSQLTGFNAEAFF. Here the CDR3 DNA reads TGCGCCAGCAGCCAACTGACAGGGTTTAACGCTGAAGCTTTCTTT.